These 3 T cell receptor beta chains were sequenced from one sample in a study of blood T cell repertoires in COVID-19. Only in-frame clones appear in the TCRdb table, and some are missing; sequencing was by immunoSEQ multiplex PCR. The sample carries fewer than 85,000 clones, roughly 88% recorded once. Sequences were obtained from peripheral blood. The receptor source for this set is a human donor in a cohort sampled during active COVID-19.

The CDR3 here is CASSQDAASFIQYF. Here the CDR3 DNA reads TGCGCCAGCAGCCAAGATGCGGCTAGTTTCATTCAGTACTTC. J is TRBJ2-4 and V is TRBV4-3, with D unresolved. Germline-derived CDR1 and CDR2 are LGHNA and YSLEER. The CDR3 extends over 14 amino acids. V lost 0 bases and J 9 bases, leaving 12 bases between the germline ends.

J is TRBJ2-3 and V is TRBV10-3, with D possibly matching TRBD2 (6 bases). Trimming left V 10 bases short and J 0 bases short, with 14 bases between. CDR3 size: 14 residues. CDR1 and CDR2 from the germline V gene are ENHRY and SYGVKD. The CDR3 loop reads CATNPAGSTDTQYF. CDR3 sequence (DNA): TGTGCCACTAACCCGGCGGGGAGCACAGATACGCAGTATTTT.

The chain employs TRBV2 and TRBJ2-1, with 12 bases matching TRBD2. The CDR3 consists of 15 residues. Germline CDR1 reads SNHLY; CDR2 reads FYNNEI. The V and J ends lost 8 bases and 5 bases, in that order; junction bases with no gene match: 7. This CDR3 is CASLSSGRAHNEQFF. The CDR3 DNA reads TGTGCCAGCCTATCTAGCGGGAGGGCACACAATGAGCAGTTCTTC. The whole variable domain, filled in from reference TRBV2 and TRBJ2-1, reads EPEVTQTPSHQVTQMGQEVILRCVPISNHLYFYWYRQILGQKVEFLVSFYNNEISEKSEIFDDQFSVERPDGSNFTLKIRSTKLEDSAMYFCASLSSGRAHNEQFFGPGTRLTVL.